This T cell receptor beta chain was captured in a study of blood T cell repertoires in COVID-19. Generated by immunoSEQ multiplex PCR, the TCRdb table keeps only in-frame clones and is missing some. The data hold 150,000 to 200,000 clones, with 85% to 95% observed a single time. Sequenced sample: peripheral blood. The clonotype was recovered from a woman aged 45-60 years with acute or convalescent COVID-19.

The CDR3: CASSSGTGAGYTF. Written as DNA, the CDR3 is TGTGCCAGCAGCTCGGGGACAGGGGCTGGCTACACCTTC. The V and J genes are TRBV13 and TRBJ1-2; 10 bases match TRBD1. Trimming removed 4 bases from V and 7 bases from J; junction bases left unmatched: 3. The CDR3 sequence is 13 residues long. CDR1 and CDR2 from the germline V gene are PRHDT and FYEKMQ (reference sequence).